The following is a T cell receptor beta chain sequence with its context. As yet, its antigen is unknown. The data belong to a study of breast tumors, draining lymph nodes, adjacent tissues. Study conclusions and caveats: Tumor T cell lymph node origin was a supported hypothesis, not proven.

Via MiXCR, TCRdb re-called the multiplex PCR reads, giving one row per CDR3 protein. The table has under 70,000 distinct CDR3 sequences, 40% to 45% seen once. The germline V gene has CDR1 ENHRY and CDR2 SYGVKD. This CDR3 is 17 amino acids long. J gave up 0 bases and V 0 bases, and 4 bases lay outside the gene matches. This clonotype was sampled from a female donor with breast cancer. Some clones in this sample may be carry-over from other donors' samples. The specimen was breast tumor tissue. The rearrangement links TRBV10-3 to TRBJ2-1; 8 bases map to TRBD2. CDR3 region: CAISESRGTSSYNEQFF. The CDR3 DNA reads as TGTGCCATCAGTGAGTCTAGAGGGACTAGCTCCTACAATGAGCAGTTCTTC.